Below are 23 T cell receptor beta chains sequenced from a single sample in a study of T cell repertoires in cytomegalovirus infection. These receptors' antigens are unknown. TCRdb itself ran the reads through MiXCR, one entry per CDR3 protein. The sample holds some 920,000 distinct CDR3 sequences; roughly 30% are singletons and the top ten take 13%. The input for sequencing was cultured CD8+ T cells from PBMCs, taken from culture after CMV antigen stimulation. The receptors here all came from a human donor in good health (CMV status not recorded). Some clones in this sample may be carry-over from other donors' samples.

In this sample, this clonotype turned up a few times. The chain is built from TRBV7-6 and TRBJ1-2, with a tentative D call TRBD1 (5 bases). Between the trimmed V and J ends, which lost 3 bases and 4 bases, there was a span of 12 bases. The CDR3 runs to 14 residues. Germline loops: CDR1 SGHVS, CDR2 FNYEAQ. In DNA form, the CDR3 reads TGTGCCAGCAGCTTGTTCGAGGGGACCTATGGCTACACCTTC. It is translated as CASSLFEGTYGYTF.

This rearrangement joins TRBV29-1 to TRBJ2-2; D ambiguous. This CDR3 is 12 amino acids long. The V and J ends lost 5 bases and 5 bases respectively, with 9 bases between them. Germline V CDR1 and CDR2: SQVTM, ANQGSEA. The DNA for the CDR3 is TGCAGCGTTCCTTGGGAAACCGGGGAGCTGTTTTTT. This encodes CSVPWETGELFF.

The table lists this clonotype with a few counts. This chain uses TRBV6-1 with TRBJ2-7, with D perhaps TRBD1 or TRBD2 (5 bases each). Trimming pared 4 bases from V and 2 bases from J, leaving 12 bases between. The CDR3 extends over 14 amino acids. Germline CDR1 MNHNS, CDR2 SASEGT. The CDR3 DNA sequence: TGTGCCAGCAGTGTCCGGGACGTGACCTACGAGCAGTACGTC. Encoded protein: CASSVRDVTYEQYV.

This clonotype was observed a handful of times. This rearrangement joins TRBV5-5 to TRBJ2-5, with TRBD2 matching over 7 bases. Germline lookup yields CDR1 SGHKS and CDR2 YYEKEE (reference sequence). V shed 4 bases and J 5 bases; nucleotides not matched to a gene: 11. The CDR3 has 15 amino acids. CDR3 loop: CASSHWEGRLETQYF. The CDR3 region has the DNA TGTGCCAGCAGCCACTGGGAGGGGAGGTTGGAGACCCAGTACTTC.

In its sample, this clonotype was seen a few times. CDR3 amino acids: CASKGEDNEQFF. CDR3 DNA: TGTGCCAGCAAGGGGGAAGACAATGAGCAGTTCTTC. The rearrangement joins TRBV12-3 or TRBV12-4 to TRBJ2-1, with a weak D call TRBD1 (6 bases). Between the trimmed V and J ends, which lost 7 bases and 5 bases, there was a span of 9 bases. CDR3 size: 12 residues.

The genes are TRBV5-4 and TRBJ1-1; D unclear. The V end was cut by 0 bases, the J end by 0 bases, with 9 bases between. The germline V gene encodes CDR1 SGHNT and CDR2 YYREEE (reference sequence). The CDR3 has 15 amino acids. The CDR3 protein is CASSLVGQVNTEAFF. CDR3 nucleotide sequence: TGTGCCAGCAGCTTGGTAGGTCAGGTGAACACTGAAGCTTTCTTT.

This clonotype was seen a few times. This sequence joins TRBV6-1 and TRBJ1-2, with a tentative D call TRBD1 (6 bases). The CDR3 has 17 amino acids. Germline loops: CDR1 MNHNS, CDR2 SASEGT. The V gene lost 2 bases and the J gene lost 2 bases, with 18 bases spanning the gap. The CDR3 here is CASSERGTGAANYGYTF. CDR3 bases: TGTGCCAGCAGTGAAAGGGGAACGGGGGCAGCAAACTATGGCTACACCTTC.

V is TRBV5-5 and J is TRBJ2-2; D might be TRBD1 (6 bases). Trimming took 4 bases from V and 0 from J, leaving 13 bases between them. Germline assignment: CDR1 SGHKS and CDR2 YYEKEE (reference sequence). The CDR3 runs to 16 residues. This CDR3 reads CASSSTGNSNTGELFF. The CDR3, as DNA: TGTGCCAGCAGCAGTACAGGGAACTCGAACACCGGGGAGCTGTTTTTT.

This chain connects TRBV12-3 or TRBV12-4 to TRBJ1-1, with D maybe TRBD1 (6 bases). The CDR3 totals 15 residues. V was trimmed by 3 bases and J by 0 bases, leaving 11 bases between them. The CDR3 reads CASSFQAGVNTEAFF. The DNA for the CDR3 is TGTGCCAGCAGTTTTCAGGCAGGGGTGAACACTGAAGCTTTCTTT.

This clonotype was found many times. This chain links TRBV7-3 with TRBJ2-3; D is ambiguous. The CDR3 has 13 residues. V was trimmed by 1 base and J by 5 bases, leaving 7 bases between them. In germline, CDR1 is SGHTA, CDR2 FQGTGA. The CDR3 coding sequence is TGTGCCAGCAGCTTAATCGGTGGAGATACGCAGTATTTT. Translation gives CASSLIGGDTQYF.

This clonotype has just a few counts. The J gene is TRBJ2-3, the V gene TRBV27; 7 bases agree with TRBD2. With 4 bases clipped from V and 2 bases from J, the junction kept 6 bases outside the gene matches. Germline CDR1 MNHEY, CDR2 SMNVEV (reference sequence). There are 15 residues in the CDR3. CDR3 amino acids: CASSYAGVFTDTQYF. For the CDR3, the DNA is TGTGCCAGCAGTTATGCGGGGGTTTTCACAGATACGCAGTATTTT.

In this sample, this clonotype turned up a few times. CDR3 region: CASSQVGPAYEQYF. The CDR3 DNA is TGCGCCAGCAGCCAAGTCGGGCCCGCCTACGAGCAGTACTTC. The V call is TRBV4-1, the J call TRBJ2-7; D gene uncertain. This CDR3 has 14 amino acids. Germline V CDR1 and CDR2: MGHRA, YSYEKL. Trimming pared 1 base from V and 2 bases from J, leaving 9 bases between.

This sequence joins TRBV4-1 and TRBJ2-7, with a weak D call TRBD1 (6 bases). The germline V and J ends were trimmed by 3 bases and 3 bases, with 18 bases remaining between them. Per the germline V gene, CDR1 is MGHRA and CDR2 is YSYEKL. The CDR3 has 16 amino acids. The DNA of the CDR3 is TGCGCCAGCAGCCAGAGGCATGGACAGCAGTTCTACGAGCAGTACTTC. It encodes CASSQRHGQQFYEQYF.

This clonotype was seen a handful of times. The chain couples TRBV5-1 to TRBJ1-1; D unresolved. The V end lost 0 bases, the J end lost 5 bases, and 14 bases lay between the germline ends. Germline CDR1 and CDR2: SGHRS and YFSETQ. This CDR3 comprises 15 residues. The CDR3 protein is CASSLAMGRSTEAFF. DNA for the CDR3: TGCGCCAGCAGCTTGGCCATGGGTCGATCGACTGAAGCTTTCTTT.

The chain uses TRBV6-1 and TRBJ2-3, with 12 bases matching TRBD2. Germline V gives CDR1 MNHNS, CDR2 SASEGT. The CDR3 loop spans 18 amino acids. J was trimmed by 4 bases and V by 7 bases; bases with no gene match: 15. CDR3 DNA sequence: TGTGCCAGCAAGACGACCCGACTAGCGGGGGAGAAGGCAGATACGCAGTATTTT. As protein: CASKTTRLAGEKADTQYF.

In this sample, this clonotype turned up a few times. J is TRBJ1-1 and V is TRBV20-1, with a weak D call TRBD1 (5 bases). Germline V gene sequence: CDR1 DFQATT, CDR2 SNEGSKA (reference sequence). CDR3 size: 15 residues. V shed 0 bases and J shed 4 bases, with 15 bases lying between them. In DNA form, the CDR3 reads TGCAGTGCTAGAGATGTAAGGGGTAGGATCACTGAAGCTTTCTTT. Translating it yields CSARDVRGRITEAFF.

In this sample, this clonotype turned up once. Compared with germline, one end of the junction differs, possibly owing to a read error. V is TRBV7-2 and J is TRBJ2-3; D call uncertain. Germline-derived CDR1 and CDR2 are SGHTA and FQGNSA. This CDR3 contains 15 residues. CDR3 region: CANSWLAPSTDTQYF. The CDR3 DNA reads as TGTGCCAACAGCTGGCTGGCGCCTAGCACAGATACGCAGTATTTT. Full variable domain (rest looked up from reference TRBV7-2 and TRBJ2-3): GAGVSQSPSNKVTEKGKDVELRCDPISGHTALYWYRQSLGQGLEFLIYFQGNSAPDKSGLPSDRFSAERTGGSVSTLTIQRTQQEDSAVYLCANSWLAPSTDTQYFGPGTRLTVL.

This chain links TRBV6-5 with TRBJ1-2, with D possibly being TRBD1 (5 bases). Germline V gene data show CDR1 as MNHEY and CDR2 as SVGAGI. Trimming removed 5 bases at V and 3 bases at J, with 7 bases between. The CDR3 has 12 residues. This CDR3 is CASSRGYYGYTF. CDR3 in DNA: TGTGCCAGCAGTAGGGGCTACTATGGCTACACCTTC.

The rearrangement uses TRBV14 and TRBJ2-1; 7 bases map to TRBD1. Unmatched junction bases numbered 5, after V lost 4 bases and J lost 11 bases. Germline CDR1 reads SGHDN; CDR2 reads FVKESK. There are 12 residues in the CDR3. The CDR3 here is CASSPRQGKQFF. CDR3 in DNA: TGTGCCAGCAGCCCCCGACAGGGAAAGCAGTTCTTC.

This clonotype was detected a few times. The chain links TRBV4-1 to TRBJ2-5, with 12 bases identical to TRBD2. The CDR3 loop spans 15 amino acids. The germline gives CDR1 MGHRA, CDR2 YSYEKL. J gave up 11 bases and V 0 bases, and 7 bases lay outside the gene matches. CDR3 sequence: CASSQDLLAGGPQYF. The CDR3 DNA reads TGCGCCAGCAGCCAAGATCTACTAGCGGGGGGTCCGCAGTACTTC.

This clonotype has more than one count but fewer than ten. CDR3 sequence: CASGLGALRDEKLFF. CDR3 bases: TGTGCTAGTGGTTTGGGCGCGCTTCGGGATGAAAAACTGTTTTTT. The chain couples TRBV12-5 to TRBJ1-4; D remains ambiguous. This CDR3 is 15 amino acids long. Germline assignment: CDR1 LGHNT and CDR2 FRNRAP. The V end lost 1 base, the J end lost 6 bases, and 12 bases lay between the germline ends.

The chain is built from TRBV29-1 and TRBJ2-7, with D unclear. Germline lookup yields CDR1 SQVTM and CDR2 ANQGSEA. The CDR3 runs to 13 residues. V shed 4 bases and J shed 0 bases, with 10 bases lying between them. The chain's CDR3 is CSVVQPYSYEQYF. The CDR3 DNA sequence: TGCAGCGTTGTCCAGCCTTACTCCTACGAGCAGTACTTC.

V usage is TRBV7-9 and J usage is TRBJ1-4; a possible D gene is TRBD1 (5 bases). The V gene lost 5 bases and the J gene lost 0 bases, with 16 bases spanning the gap. This CDR3 is 17 amino acids long. The germline gives CDR1 SEHNR, CDR2 FQNEAQ (reference sequence). The CDR3 is CASSPSIGTATNEKLFF. The CDR3 nucleotides are TGTGCCAGCAGCCCTAGTATCGGGACTGCAACTAATGAAAAACTGTTTTTT.